This paragraph covers one T cell receptor (beta chain) sequence. The antigen remains undetermined. The data were taken from a study of vaccination effects on CD4 cells after COVID-19. The overall study: The cohort was immunized with two doses of either the BNT162b2 or mRNA-1273 vaccine.

Method: immunoSEQ multiplex PCR; TCRdb's copy keeps in-frame clones and lacks some. The sample consists of about 21,000 clones, 60% to 75% of them appearing once. Viral peptide pools were used in the ViraFEST assay to expand antigen-specific CD4+ T cells, and sequencing came afterward. Isolating CD4+ T cells followed approximately nine days of culture. Each vaccine recipient was nucleocapsid antibody negative and had no prior SARS-CoV-2 infection. Supplemented with 7.5 to 10 IU/ml IL-2 and about 10 ug/ml peptides, a few million PBMC per well were kept in culture. Cultures got half-medium changes with IL-2 on days 3 and 7. The V and J ends lost 4 bases and 1 base respectively, with 8 bases between them. There are 13 residues in the CDR3. Whole-study results and caveats: Infection-derived and vaccine-derived clones contracted markedly late after vaccination.

The gene calls are TRBV12-3 or TRBV12-4 and TRBJ2-7; D gene unclear. The clonotype originates from a human donor who received a COVID-19 vaccine. The specimen comprised CD4+ T cells from PBMCs cultured with HCoV-NL63 spike peptides, sampled before COVID-19 vaccination. Here the CDR3 reads CASSSHPSYEQYF. The CDR3 bases are TGTGCCAGCAGTTCCCACCCATCCTACGAGCAGTACTTC.